This T cell receptor beta chain emerged from a study of T cell changes during pregnancy in multiple sclerosis. Clones were sequenced by immunoSEQ multiplex PCR, and TCRdb holds only the in-frame ones, with some missing. The sample has more than 55,000 clones; roughly 88% are singletons. Sequencing used peripheral blood, obtained in the second trimester of pregnancy. The TCR was taken from a female donor with multiple sclerosis, enrolled in a pregnancy study.

In DNA form, the CDR3 reads TGTGCCAGCAGCCCTGTCCCGGGACAGGGTTTATCGGATACGCAGTATTTT. Translation gives CASSPVPGQGLSDTQYF. V and J are TRBV5-4 and TRBJ2-3; 9 bases are a match to TRBD1. The CDR3 is 17 amino acids. V gave up 4 bases and J gave up 6 bases; unmatched junction bases: 15. Looked up from germline, CDR1 is SGHNT and CDR2 is YYREEE (reference sequence).